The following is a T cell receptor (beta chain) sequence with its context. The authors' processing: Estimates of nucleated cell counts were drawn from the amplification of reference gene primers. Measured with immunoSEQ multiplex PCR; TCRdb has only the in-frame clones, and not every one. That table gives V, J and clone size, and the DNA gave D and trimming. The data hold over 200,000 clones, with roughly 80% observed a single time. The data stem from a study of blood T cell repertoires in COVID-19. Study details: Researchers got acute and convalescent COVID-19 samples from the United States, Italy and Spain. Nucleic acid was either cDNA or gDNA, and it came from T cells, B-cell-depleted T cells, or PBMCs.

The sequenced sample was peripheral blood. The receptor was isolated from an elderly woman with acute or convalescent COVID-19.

The CDR3 DNA sequence: TGTGCCAGCAGCGGACAGGGATACACTGAAGCTTTCTTT. Translating it yields CASSGQGYTEAFF. The chain has TRBV11-3 and TRBJ1-1, with TRBD1 identical over 8 bases. The CDR3 has 13 amino acids. Germline V gene sequence: CDR1 SGHNT, CDR2 YENEEA. The junction had 2 bases not matched to a gene; V was cut back by 5 bases and J by 3 bases.